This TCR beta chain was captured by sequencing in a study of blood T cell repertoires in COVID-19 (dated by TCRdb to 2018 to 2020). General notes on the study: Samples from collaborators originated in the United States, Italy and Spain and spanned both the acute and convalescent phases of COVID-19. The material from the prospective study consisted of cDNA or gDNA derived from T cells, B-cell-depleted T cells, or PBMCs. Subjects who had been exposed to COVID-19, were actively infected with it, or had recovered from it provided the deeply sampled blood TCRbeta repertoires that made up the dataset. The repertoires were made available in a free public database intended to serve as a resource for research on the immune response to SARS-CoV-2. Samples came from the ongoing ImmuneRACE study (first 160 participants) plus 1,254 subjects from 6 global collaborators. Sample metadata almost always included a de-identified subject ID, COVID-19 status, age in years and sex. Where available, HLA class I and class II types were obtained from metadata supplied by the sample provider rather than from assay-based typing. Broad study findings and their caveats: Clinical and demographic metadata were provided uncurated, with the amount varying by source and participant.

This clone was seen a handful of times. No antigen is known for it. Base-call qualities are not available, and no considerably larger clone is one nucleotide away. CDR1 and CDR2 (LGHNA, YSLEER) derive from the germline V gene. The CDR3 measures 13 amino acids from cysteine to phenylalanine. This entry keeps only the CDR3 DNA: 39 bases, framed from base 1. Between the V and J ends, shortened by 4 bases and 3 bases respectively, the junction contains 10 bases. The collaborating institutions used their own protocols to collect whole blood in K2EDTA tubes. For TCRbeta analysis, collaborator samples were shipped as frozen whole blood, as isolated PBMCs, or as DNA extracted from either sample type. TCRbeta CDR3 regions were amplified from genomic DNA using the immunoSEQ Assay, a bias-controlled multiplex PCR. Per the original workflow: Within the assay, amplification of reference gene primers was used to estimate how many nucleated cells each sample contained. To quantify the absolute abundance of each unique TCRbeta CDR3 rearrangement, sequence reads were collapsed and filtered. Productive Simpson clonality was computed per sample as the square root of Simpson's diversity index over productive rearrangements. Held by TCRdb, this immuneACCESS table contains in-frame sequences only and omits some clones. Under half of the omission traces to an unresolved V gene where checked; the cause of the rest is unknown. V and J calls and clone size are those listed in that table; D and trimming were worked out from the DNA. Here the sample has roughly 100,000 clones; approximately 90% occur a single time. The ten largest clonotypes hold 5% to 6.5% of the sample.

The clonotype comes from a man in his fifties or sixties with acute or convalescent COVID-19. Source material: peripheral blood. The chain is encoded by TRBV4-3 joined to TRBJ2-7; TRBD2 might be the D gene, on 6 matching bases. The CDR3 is CASSPTRFYEQYF. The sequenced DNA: TGCGCCAGCAGCCCGACTAGATTCTACGAGCAGTACTTC.